These 12 T cell receptor beta chains were all obtained from the same sample, sequenced in a study of OX40 agonist ivuxolimab in advanced cancers. TCRdb's table, derived via immunoSEQ multiplex PCR, lists solely in-frame clones and lacks some. The data hold over 60,000 clones, with 85% to 90% observed a single time. Here the sequenced sample was CD4+ or CD8+ T cells sorted from blood, taken in a trial of the OX40 agonist ivuxolimab. These receptors came from an adult with an advanced solid tumor such as melanoma, head and neck, liver or kidney cancer.

The chain employs TRBV7-3 and TRBJ2-3; D ambiguous. Trimming took off 5 bases at V and 2 bases at J, with 14 bases between the two ends. CDR1 is SGHTA and CDR2 is FQGTGA in the germline V gene. This CDR3 has 15 residues. This CDR3 is CASSPLPESTDTQYF. For the CDR3, the DNA is TGTGCCAGCAGCCCACTCCCGGAGTCCACAGATACGCAGTATTTT.

V usage is TRBV7-8 and J usage is TRBJ2-4; 7 bases are shared with TRBD1. CDR1 is SGHVS and CDR2 is FQNEAQ in the germline V gene. The CDR3 is 13 amino acids. After removal of 5 bases from V and 3 bases from J, the junction contained 1 base not matched to a gene. Here the CDR3 reads CASSRDSKNIQYF. Here the CDR3 DNA reads TGTGCCAGCAGCCGGGACAGCAAAAACATTCAGTACTTC.

V and J are TRBV18 and TRBJ2-7; D uncertain. Germline CDR1 and CDR2: KGHSH and LQKENI. This CDR3 contains 11 residues. Trimming stripped 2 bases from V and 3 bases from J, with 2 bases between. CDR3 residues: CASSPDYEQYF. The DNA for the CDR3 is TGTGCCAGCTCACCAGACTACGAGCAGTACTTC.

V and J are TRBV30 and TRBJ2-5; 11 bases are shared with TRBD2. The closer fit of TRBJ2-7 to the DNA end suggests the J call may be wrong. The CDR3 has 13 amino acids. Germline V lookup: CDR1 GTSNPN, CDR2 SVGIG (reference sequence). CDR3 nucleotides: TGTGCCTGGGCGGGACTAGCGGAATACGAGCAGTACTTC. It encodes CAWAGLAEYEQYF.

The chain links TRBV5-4 to TRBJ2-1; perhaps TRBD2 as D (7 bases). This CDR3 has 17 residues. Germline-derived CDR1 and CDR2 are SGHNT and YYREEE (reference sequence). The V end was cut by 3 bases, the J end by 7 bases, with 23 bases between. The CDR3 bases are TGTGCCAGCAGCTCCTTCTCGGAGGGGGGGCGTAGAAATGAGCAGTTCTTC. It specifies CASSSFSEGGRRNEQFF.

This clone appeared once. This rearrangement joins TRBV7-2 to TRBJ1-5; TRBD1 aligns across 9 bases. Trimming removed 5 bases from V and 7 bases from J; junction bases left unmatched: 9. The germline CDR1 and CDR2 sequences are SGHTA and FQGNSA. The CDR3 length is 15 residues. The CDR3 DNA follows: TGTGCCAGCAGCCTGACGAGGACAGGGGAACAGCCCCAGCATTTT. Translation: CASSLTRTGEQPQHF.

V is TRBV28 and J is TRBJ1-2; D gene uncertain. Germline assignment: CDR1 MDHEN and CDR2 SYDVKM. This CDR3 has 12 residues. Trimming stripped 7 bases from V and 8 bases from J, with 14 bases between. CDR3 sequence reads: CASTATWSGYTF. In nucleotides, the CDR3 is TGTGCCAGCACCGCGACATGGTCGGGCTACACCTTC.

The genes are TRBV5-4 and TRBJ2-5; tentatively, D is TRBD1 or TRBD2 (5 bases each). Germline V lookup: CDR1 SGHNT, CDR2 YYREEE (reference sequence). Trimming shortened V by 4 bases and J by 4 bases, and 14 bases separated the two germline ends. The CDR3 extends over 14 amino acids. CDR3 coding DNA: TGTGCCAGCAGCCCCCGGGACCCCGGAGAGACCCAGTACTTC. Translating gives CASSPRDPGETQYF.

This chain joins TRBV19 and TRBJ1-5; possible D gene TRBD1, 5 bases. The CDR3 runs 15 residues. Germline V gives CDR1 LNHDA, CDR2 SQIVND (reference sequence). Trimming removed 3 bases at V and 1 base at J, with 10 bases between. CDR3 protein: CASSMTRDSNQPQHF. The CDR3 DNA reads TGTGCCAGTAGTATGACCAGGGACAGCAATCAGCCCCAGCATTTT.

The V gene is TRBV19, the J gene TRBJ1-4; the D is unclear. Germline CDR1 reads LNHDA; CDR2 reads SQIVND (reference sequence). The CDR3 loop spans 17 amino acids. The ends were cut back, 0 bases at V and 4 bases at J, with 15 bases in the middle. The DNA for the CDR3 is TGTGCCAGTAGTATAGATTGGCGGTTAAAGGGTAATGAAAAACTGTTTTTT. Its translation is CASSIDWRLKGNEKLFF.

The chain is built from TRBV11-2 and TRBJ2-6; perhaps TRBD1 as D (6 bases). Between the trimmed V and J ends, which lost 2 bases and 6 bases, there was a span of 20 bases. The CDR3 loop spans 18 amino acids. Germline loops: CDR1 SGHAT, CDR2 FQNNGV. CDR3 residues: CASSLSQGYPLMANVLTF. Here the CDR3 DNA reads TGTGCCAGCAGCTTAAGTCAGGGGTACCCTCTGATGGCCAACGTCCTGACTTTC.

The rearrangement links TRBV6-5 to TRBJ2-4; possible D gene TRBD2, 5 bases. V was trimmed by 0 bases and J by 1 base, leaving 10 bases between them. Germline V CDR1 and CDR2: MNHEY, SVGAGI. CDR3 length: 16 residues. The chain's CDR3 is CASSYSLTGAKNIQYF. The CDR3 DNA sequence: TGTGCCAGCAGTTACTCTCTGACGGGGGCCAAAAACATTCAGTACTTC.